This paragraph covers one T cell receptor beta chain sequence. Its antigen is currently unknown. This entry is derived from a study of post-analysis software for immune sequencing data. At the level of the study: In terms of disease course, relapsing-remitting, secondary progressive and progressive-relapsing multiple sclerosis were included.

The authors incorporated unique molecular identifiers into the TCR beta cDNA libraries. Roughly 500,000 cDNA molecules were obtained per 1 to 10 million input T cells. TCRdb processed the PCR reads anew with MiXCR; each CDR3 protein has one entry. In the table there are 450,000 or so distinct CDR3 sequences, 40% to 55% of which are singletons. Findings and caveats of the study: About 5 TRBV segments, including TRBV5-6, TRBV5-1 and TRBV20-1, were more frequent in patients than controls. Controls significantly exceeded multiple sclerosis patients in normalized Chao1 diversity.

The germline V and J ends were trimmed by 7 bases and 0 bases, with 13 bases remaining between them. The V gene's germline CDR1 is SEHNR and CDR2 FQNEAQ (reference sequence). This CDR3 is built from 14 residues. The chain couples TRBV7-9 to TRBJ2-7; D is unclear. This clonotype was sampled from a girl aged 5 to 17 with multiple sclerosis. The sample consisted of blood. The CDR3 reads CASTSNYRSYEQYF. CDR3 nucleotides: TGTGCCAGCACCTCAAATTACCGCTCCTACGAGCAGTACTTC.